These 5 T cell receptor beta chains came from one sample sequenced in a study of PD-L1 blockade in urothelial cancer (dated by TCRdb to the late 2010s). The time point label, as the study defines it: pretreatment peripheral blood. Preparation of the library involved the immunoSEQ multiplex PCR assay. TCRdb retrieved this table from immuneACCESS and kept in-frame rearrangements only. Not all clones are present; in checked studies, unresolved V genes account for under half, and no reason is known for the remainder. The sample yields about 130,000 clones; roughly 84% were counted once. The leading ten clones occupy roughly 3.5% of the sample. The material was PBMCs, obtained around atezolizumab (anti-PD-L1) treatment. The receptors stem from a man aged 50 to 59 with urothelial cancer.

This clone has a handful of counts. The genes are TRBV12-2 and TRBJ2-2; whether TRBD1, the table's D call, matches the DNA was not checked. TRBV12-2 is listed as a pseudogene. There are 15 residues in the CDR3. The CDR3: CASRLIRQATGELFF. The CDR3 coding sequence is TGTGCAAGTCGCTTAATACGACAGGCCACCGGGGAGCTGTTTTTT.

The V and J genes are TRBV27 and TRBJ1-1, with D maybe TRBD1 (6 bases). This CDR3 contains 11 residues. Deletions cut 6 bases from V and 7 bases from J, with 9 bases between. The germline CDR1 and CDR2 sequences are MNHEY and SMNVEV (reference sequence). The CDR3 coding sequence is TGTGCCAGCAGACCCAGGGGTGAAGCTTTCTTT. Its translation: CASRPRGEAFF.

The chain recombines TRBV19 with TRBJ1-6, with a tentative D call TRBD1 (6 bases). Germline V CDR1 and CDR2: LNHDA, SQIVND (reference sequence). The CDR3 covers 15 residues. Trimming took 2 bases from V and 7 from J, leaving 12 bases between them. CDR3 sequence reads: CASSIQTGNNSPLHF. The CDR3 DNA follows: TGTGCCAGTAGTATACAAACAGGGAACAATTCACCCCTCCACTTT.

The chain joins TRBV7-8 to TRBJ2-1; 12 bases map to TRBD2. In germline, CDR1 is SGHVS, CDR2 FQNEAQ. J lost 0 bases, V lost 6 bases, and 6 bases had no gene match. The length of the CDR3 is 17 residues. The CDR3 loop reads CASRPGLAGSSYNEQFF. In DNA, the CDR3 is TGTGCCAGCAGGCCGGGACTAGCGGGCAGCTCCTACAATGAGCAGTTCTTC.

The chain uses TRBV4-2 and TRBJ1-5, with 7 bases identical to TRBD1. The trim removed 4 bases at V and 7 bases at J, leaving 4 bases unmatched. Germline loops: CDR1 LGHNA, CDR2 YNFKEQ. The CDR3 covers 13 residues. The CDR3 sequence is CASSPGTDQPQHF. The CDR3 nucleotides are TGTGCCAGCAGCCCCGGGACAGACCAGCCCCAGCATTTT.